This entry features one T cell receptor beta chain sequence. Its antigen is undetermined. The sample comes from a study of blood T cells in healthy people across ages. A second PCR, run for roughly 7 to 11 cycles, used a sample-barcoded 5' primer plus a J-beta primer mix. MiXCR, applied by TCRdb to the 5' RACE reads, yields one record per CDR3 protein. The sample lists about 840,000 distinct CDR3 sequences, just under 30% occurring once. This CDR3 has 13 residues. Germline-derived CDR1 and CDR2 are SQVTM and ANQGSEA. Overall study results and limits: Across the age range, TCR beta diversity per million T cells fell in a roughly linear way.

These data also featured in a second study, about T cells of mothers and their children. That report notes: The donor cohort consisted of three healthy Caucasian mothers and their six children. Slightly higher, non-significant overlap characterized related mother-child pairs relative to unrelated pairs. No T cell clones of persistent microchimeric origin were detected.

The chain carries TRBV29-1 and TRBJ2-5; D might be TRBD1 (6 bases). The J call may be faulty, since TRBJ2-7 better matches the DNA end. The receptor was isolated from a woman in her thirties or forties in good health. The sequenced sample was blood. In nucleotides, the CDR3 is TGCAGCGTTGAAGAGAGCAGGGGCCACGAGCAGTACTTC. This encodes CSVEESRGHEQYF.